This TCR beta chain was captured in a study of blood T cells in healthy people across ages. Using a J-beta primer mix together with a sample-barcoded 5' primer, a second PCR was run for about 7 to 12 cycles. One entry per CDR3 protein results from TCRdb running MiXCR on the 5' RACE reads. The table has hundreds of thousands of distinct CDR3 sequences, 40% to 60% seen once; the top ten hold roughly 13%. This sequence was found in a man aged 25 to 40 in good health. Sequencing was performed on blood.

CDR3: CASSIAPGLYNEQFF. Here the CDR3 DNA reads TGTGCCAGTAGTATAGCTCCGGGACTCTACAATGAGCAGTTCTTC. The chain is built from TRBV19 and TRBJ2-1, with TRBD2 as a possible D gene (6 bases). CDR1 and CDR2 (germline): LNHDA, SQIVND (reference sequence). The CDR3 length is 15 residues. V was trimmed by 1 base and J by 3 bases, leaving 10 bases between them.